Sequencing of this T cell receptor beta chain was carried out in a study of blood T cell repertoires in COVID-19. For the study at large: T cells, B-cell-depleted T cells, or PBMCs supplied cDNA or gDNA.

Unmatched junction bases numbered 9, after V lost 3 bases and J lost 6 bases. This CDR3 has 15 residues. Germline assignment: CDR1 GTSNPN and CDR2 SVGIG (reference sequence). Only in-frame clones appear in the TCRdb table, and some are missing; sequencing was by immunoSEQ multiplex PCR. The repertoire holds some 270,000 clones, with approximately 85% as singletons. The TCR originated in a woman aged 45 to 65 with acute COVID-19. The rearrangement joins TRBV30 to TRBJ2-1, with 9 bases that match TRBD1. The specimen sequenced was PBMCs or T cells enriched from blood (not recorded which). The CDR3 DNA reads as TGTGCCTGGAGCGTTAACAGGGGGCCCCGCAATGAGCAGTTCTTC. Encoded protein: CAWSVNRGPRNEQFF.